This T cell receptor beta chain was recorded in a study of blood T cell repertoires in COVID-19 (dated by TCRdb to 2020 to 2021). Broadly, across the study: Samples from collaborators originated in the United States, Italy and Spain and spanned both the acute and convalescent phases of COVID-19. Subjects who had been exposed to COVID-19, were actively infected with it, or had recovered from it provided the deeply sampled blood TCRbeta repertoires that made up the dataset. The repertoires were released in a freely available public database intended as a resource for research on the immune response to SARS-CoV-2. A de-identified subject ID, COVID-19 status, age in years and sex were almost always included in the sample metadata. Where HLA class I and class II types were available, the types were taken from metadata supplied by the sample provider, not from assay-based typing. The prospective study material was composed of cDNA or gDNA derived from T cells, B-cell-depleted T cells, or PBMCs. The samples were drawn from the first 160 participants of the ongoing ImmuneRACE study and from 1,254 subjects provided by 6 global collaborators. The paper as a whole reports these results and caveats: The amount of clinical and demographic metadata varied by source and participant and was provided uncurated.

TCRbeta CDR3 regions were amplified from genomic DNA by means of the immunoSEQ Assay, a bias-controlled multiplex PCR. The paper's data handling went like this. Nucleated cell counts per sample were estimated from amplification of reference gene primers within the assay. To quantify the absolute abundance of each unique TCRbeta CDR3 rearrangement, sequence reads were collapsed and filtered. For each sample, productive Simpson clonality was calculated by taking the square root of Simpson's diversity index across productive rearrangements. TCRdb provides this immuneACCESS table in a form limited to in-frame rearrangements. Some clones are lacking; in checked studies, under half of them reflect an unresolved V gene, and why the rest are absent is not known. The V and J calls and the clone size are those of that table, but D and trimming were determined from the DNA. The sample table records around 170,000 clones; approximately 81% of these occur just once. Clones ranked in the top ten supply roughly 7.3% of the sample.

Participants in the prospective study were aged roughly 18 to 100 years, lived in some 24 United States geographic areas, and enrolled through a virtual design. In the prospective study, cohorts were assigned on the basis of participant-reported clinical history obtained from a screening survey and a study questionnaire. ImmuneRACE Cohort 3 recovered participants were defined by two consecutive negative NP/OP PCR tests, healthcare professional clearance, or symptom resolution. Mobile phlebotomists in the prospective study collected whole blood, serum and a nasopharyngeal or oropharyngeal swab from every participant. Prospective study participants could optionally give additional blood draws and questionnaires over a roughly two-month period. Before DNA extraction, blood samples from the prospective study were shipped at room temperature or frozen. This clone has only a few counts. The clone's antigen remains unknown. Base qualities are not at hand, and no much larger clone is one base apart.

Including cysteine and phenylalanine, the CDR3 has 18 amino acids. The DNA shown is the 54-base CDR3, in frame from base 1. The germline V gene specifies SGHVS as CDR1 and FQNEAQ as CDR2. V lost 0 bases and J lost 0 bases; the stretch between them is 17 bases long. The receptor comes from a woman in her fifties or sixties who had recovered from COVID-19. Sequenced: PBMCs or T cells enriched from blood (not recorded which). The rearrangement combines TRBV7-8 with TRBJ1-1; the D gene is perhaps TRBD1, on 5 matching bases. In nucleotides, the sequence is TGTGCCAGCAGCTTAGCTTTCGGAGGGGCTCTCATGAACACTGAAGCTTTCTTT. Its translation reads: CASSLAFGGALMNTEAFF.